This TCR beta chain was retrieved from a study of shared clonotypes between healthy human individuals. Study-wide background: Sampling drew on donors who were a couple of women and a few men aged 18 to 49.

Notes on the study in general: Rarefaction exposed incomplete sorted-subset sequencing despite large depth. Sharing across a few donors was seen in 5% to 5.5% of naive CD4 clonotypes.

The CDR3 is 11 residues long. CDR1 and CDR2 from the germline V gene are MNHNS and SASEGT. Trimming left V 7 bases short and J 4 bases short, with 7 bases between. This clone was found a few times. Its antigen is currently unknown. Clones were read by immunoSEQ multiplex PCR, and TCRdb kept only the in-frame ones, dropping some. The sample lists roughly 640,000 clones; about 74% were seen once. The source of this sequence is a woman aged 25 to 45 in good health. The sample consisted of memory CD4+ T cells sorted from blood. Subset described: CD45RA-negative fraction. V is TRBV6-1 and J is TRBJ1-1; D gene ambiguous. The CDR3 sequence: CASNNSTEAFF. In nucleotides, the CDR3 is TGTGCCAGCAATAACAGCACTGAAGCTTTCTTT.